A selection of T cell receptor beta chains follows, all from one sample in a study of blood T cell repertoires in COVID-19. TCRdb's table, derived via immunoSEQ multiplex PCR, lists solely in-frame clones and lacks some. The table includes 80,000 to 100,000 clones, roughly nine tenths detected once. Sequenced material: peripheral blood. Receptors originate from a human donor with active COVID-19. The donor label of this sample is uncertain. The CDR3 runs from the conserved cysteine through the conserved F or W. Each record gives: CDR3 protein, CDR3 DNA, clone size, V gene, D gene, J gene. A D gene is named only where the DNA matches it firmly. Some rows mark clone size as missing; the rest say once, few, many or name a class of expanded clone.

CASRRLAGGMADTQYF	TGTGCCAGCAGGAGACTAGCGGGGGGGATGGCAGATACGCAGTATTTT	once	TRBV2	TRBD2	TRBJ2-3
CASSPRTSGGFGELFF	TGTGCCAGCAGCCCCCGGACTAGCGGGGGGTTCGGGGAGCTGTTTTTT	-	TRBV7-3	TRBD2	TRBJ2-2
CASSPTSPGTDTQYF	TGTGCCAGCAGCCCGACTAGCCCCGGCACAGATACGCAGTATTTT	once	TRBV7-2	TRBD2	TRBJ2-3
CASSPGQGAHQPQHF	TGTGCCAGCAGCCCCGGACAGGGGGCTCATCAGCCCCAGCATTTT	-	TRBV7-2	TRBD1	TRBJ1-5
CASSLVAGDEKLFF	TGTGCCAGCAGCTTAGTGGCAGGGGACGAAAAACTGTTTTTT	-	TRBV7-9	-	TRBJ1-4
CASSQLGGDYNEQFF	TGTGCCAGCAGCCAACTGGGGGGGGACTACAATGAGCAGTTCTTC	-	TRBV3-1/TRBV3-2	TRBD2	TRBJ2-1
CASSHRVGGHSPLHF	TGTGCCAGCAGCCACAGGGTGGGGGGGCATTCACCCCTCCACTTT	-	TRBV5-8	-	TRBJ1-6
CASSPTVTSYEQYF	TGCGCCAGCAGCCCGACAGTCACCTCCTACGAGCAGTACTTC	-	TRBV5-1	-	TRBJ2-7
CASSPTRTGELFF	TGTGCCAGCAGCCCGACTCGTACCGGGGAGCTGTTTTTT	-	TRBV9	-	TRBJ2-2
CASRSNANTGELFF	TGTGCCAGTAGGTCCAATGCGAACACCGGGGAGCTGTTTTTT	-	TRBV19	-	TRBJ2-2
CASSYSSNQPQHF	TGTGCCAGCAGTTATTCGAGCAATCAGCCCCAGCATTTT	-	TRBV6-2/TRBV6-3	-	TRBJ1-5
CASSLEGSSNQPQHF	TGTGCCAGCAGCTTAGAGGGGTCTAGCAATCAGCCCCAGCATTTT	-	TRBV7-2	-	TRBJ1-5
CASSLRQNGYTF	TGTGCCAGCAGTTTGAGGCAGAATGGCTACACCTTC	-	TRBV12-3/TRBV12-4	-	TRBJ1-2
CASRQGINTGELFF	TGTGCCAGTAGACAGGGGATAAACACCGGGGAGCTGTTTTTT	-	TRBV2	TRBD1	TRBJ2-2
CASSHPGQGALWETQYF	TGCGCCAGCAGCCACCCGGGACAGGGGGCGCTATGGGAGACCCAGTACTTC	-	TRBV4-1	TRBD1	TRBJ2-5
CASSPRTGRQYNEQFF	TGCGCCAGCAGCCCGAGGACAGGGCGACAATACAATGAGCAGTTCTTC	-	TRBV5-1	TRBD1	TRBJ2-1
CASSMTSGGADTQYF	TGTGCCAGCAGTATGACTAGCGGGGGTGCAGATACGCAGTATTTT	-	TRBV6-4	TRBD2	TRBJ2-3
CASSPLGAGEAFF	TGTGCCAGCAGCCCTCTGGGAGCAGGTGAAGCTTTCTTT	-	TRBV12-3/TRBV12-4	-	TRBJ1-1
CASSLDGVSEQFF	TGCGCCAGCAGCTTGGACGGGGTTAGTGAGCAGTTCTTC	-	TRBV5-1	-	TRBJ2-1
CASSQIRGNYGYTF	TGCGCCAGCAGCCAGATACGGGGTAACTATGGCTACACCTTC	-	TRBV4-1	-	TRBJ1-2
CASSLMFTGGVGYTF	TGTGCCAGCAGCTTAATGTTCACAGGGGGGGTTGGCTACACCTTC	once	TRBV11-2	TRBD1	TRBJ1-2
CATWELAPAGVDTQYF	TGTGCCACCTGGGAACTAGCGCCGGCTGGTGTAGATACGCAGTATTTT	-	TRBV27	TRBD2	TRBJ2-3
CASSQGHEEKLFF	TGTGCCAGCTCACAGGGACATGAAGAAAAACTGTTTTTT	-	TRBV18	-	TRBJ1-4
CASSVTDTVGSGNTIYF	TGTGCCAGCAGCGTTACGGACACAGTAGGCTCTGGAAACACCATATATTTT	-	TRBV9	-	TRBJ1-3
CASSFEEDYNSPLHF	TGTGCCAGCAGCTTTGAGGAGGACTATAATTCACCCCTCCACTTT	once	TRBV7-2	-	TRBJ1-6
CASVQETGGTEAFF	TGTGCCAGCGTACAGGAAACCGGGGGGACTGAAGCTTTCTTT	-	TRBV7-9	-	TRBJ1-1
CASSQGSATNEKLFF	TGTGCCAGCAGCCAAGGTTCCGCAACTAATGAAAAACTGTTTTTT	-	TRBV14	-	TRBJ1-4
CASSLTSGGARAQYF	TGTGCCAGCAGCTTGACTAGCGGGGGGGCGAGAGCGCAGTATTTT	once	TRBV11-1	TRBD2	TRBJ2-3
CASSIYRGTSDYEQYF	TGTGCCAGCAGCATATACAGGGGGACTAGCGATTACGAGCAGTACTTC	-	TRBV5-4	TRBD2	TRBJ2-7
CASSVGSGRNTEAFF	TGTGCCAGCAGCGTGGGGAGTGGGAGGAACACTGAAGCTTTCTTT	few	TRBV9	-	TRBJ1-1
CASRLGGALKGEKLFF	TGCGCCAGCAGGCTTGGGGGGGCGTTAAAGGGTGAAAAACTGTTTTTT	-	TRBV5-1	-	TRBJ1-4
CASSPRTGVSSYEQYF	TGTGCCAGCTCACCCCGGACAGGGGTCTCCAGCTACGAGCAGTACTTC	-	TRBV18	TRBD1	TRBJ2-7
CASSGALNTDTQYF	TGTGCCAGCAGCGGGGCCCTTAACACAGATACGCAGTATTTT	once	TRBV5-4	-	TRBJ2-3
CASSDWSGTEAFF	TGTGCCAGCAGCGATTGGAGCGGCACTGAAGCTTTCTTT	-	TRBV9	-	TRBJ1-1
CASSRSAGAANYGYTF	TGTGCCAGCAGCCGCTCTGCGGGGGCGGCTAACTATGGCTACACCTTC	-	TRBV3-1/TRBV3-2	-	TRBJ1-2
CASSPGLAGYNEQFF	TGTGCCAGCAGCCCCGGACTAGCGGGGTACAATGAGCAGTTCTTC	-	TRBV6-5	TRBD2	TRBJ2-1
CASSDLGSSPDRNTEAFF	TGTGCCAGCAGTGACCTGGGGAGTTCCCCAGACCGGAACACTGAAGCTTTCTTT	-	TRBV6-1	-	TRBJ1-1
CASSVAGGQPQHF	TGTGCCAGCAGCGTAGCAGGGGGTCAGCCCCAGCATTTT	-	TRBV9	TRBD1	TRBJ1-5
CASSRNSGYTEAFF	TGTGCCAGCAGCCGTAATTCGGGGTACACTGAAGCTTTCTTT	-	TRBV3-1/TRBV3-2	-	TRBJ1-1
CASSLADPTYEQYF	TGTGCCAGCAGTCTAGCGGATCCTACCTACGAGCAGTACTTC	-	TRBV6-2/TRBV6-3	TRBD2	TRBJ2-7
CASSLGGTDLNTEAFF	TGCGCCAGCAGCTTGGGGGGGACAGACTTAAACACTGAAGCTTTCTTT	-	TRBV5-1	TRBD1	TRBJ1-1
CASSWGDRLKTQYF	TGTGCCAGCAGCTGGGGGGACAGGCTCAAGACCCAGTACTTC	-	TRBV5-8	TRBD1	TRBJ2-5
CASSSGDRANYGYTF	TGTGCCAGCAGCTCCGGGGACAGGGCTAACTATGGCTACACCTTC	-	TRBV7-2	TRBD1	TRBJ1-2
CASSPGLGSTDTQYF	TGTGCCAGCAGCCCTGGGTTGGGCTCCACAGATACGCAGTATTTT	-	TRBV7-6	-	TRBJ2-3
CASSLVVEDEQFF	TGCGCCAGCAGCTTGGTCGTGGAGGATGAGCAGTTCTTC	-	TRBV5-1	-	TRBJ2-1
CASRGSGVPGYTF	TGTGCCAGCAGGGGCTCGGGGGTGCCTGGCTACACCTTC	-	TRBV12-3/TRBV12-4	-	TRBJ1-2
CASMWTGNYGYTF	TGTGCCAGCATGTGGACAGGGAACTATGGCTACACCTTC	-	TRBV2	TRBD1	TRBJ1-2
CASSEGATVNYGYTF	TGTGCCAGCAGCGAGGGGGCCACAGTGAACTATGGCTACACCTTC	-	TRBV9	TRBD1	TRBJ1-2
CASSPGGGRDTQYF	TGCGCCAGCAGCCCCGGGGGGGGCAGAGATACGCAGTATTTT	-	TRBV5-1	TRBD2	TRBJ2-3
CASSVPGQGWVLFF	TGTGCCAGCAGCGTCCCGGGACAGGGTTGGGTACTGTTTTTT	-	TRBV6-5	TRBD1	TRBJ2-2